One and the same sample provided the 9 T cell receptor beta chains below, sequenced in a study of blood T cell repertoires in COVID-19. This table comes from immunoSEQ multiplex PCR, and its TCRdb copy is limited to in-frame clones, with some not included. The repertoire consists of under 95,000 clones, with about nine tenths occurring once and the leading ten covering roughly 15%. Sequencing was performed on peripheral blood. These receptors came from a man older than 75 in a cohort sampled during active COVID-19.

This clone was recorded a few times. The gene calls are TRBV13 and TRBJ1-2, with D perhaps matching TRBD1 (6 bases). V was clipped by 5 bases and J by 4 bases, with 17 bases between them. Germline V gene sequence: CDR1 PRHDT, CDR2 FYEKMQ (reference sequence). The CDR3 runs to 15 residues. Here the CDR3 DNA reads TGTGCCAGCAGCACACGGGACATACGTCTCTATGGCTACACCTTC. This encodes CASSTRDIRLYGYTF.

This chain uses TRBV24-1 with TRBJ1-3; perhaps TRBD1 as D (6 bases). The CDR3 loop spans 17 amino acids. With 3 bases removed from V and 0 bases from J, the gap between germline ends came to 14 bases. Germline V lookup: CDR1 KGHDR, CDR2 SFDVKD. CDR3 bases: TGTGCCACCAGTGATCCAAGCAGACAGGACTCTGGAAACACCATATATTTT. Its protein is CATSDPSRQDSGNTIYF.

J is TRBJ2-1 and V is TRBV29-1; 11 nucleotides line up with TRBD1. The CDR3 loop spans 16 amino acids. The V gene end was trimmed by 4 bases and the J gene end by 5 bases; junction bases not matched to a gene: 10. Germline-derived CDR1 and CDR2 are SQVTM and ANQGSEA. The CDR3 here is CSVVGMDRGLDNEQFF. DNA of the CDR3: TGCAGCGTTGTGGGGATGGACAGGGGGCTGGACAATGAGCAGTTCTTC.

The chain employs TRBV3-1 (or the pseudogene TRBV3-2) and TRBJ2-2, with TRBD1 matching 7 bases. Germline values: CDR1 LGHDT, CDR2 YNNKEL (reference sequence). The CDR3 spans 15 residues. J was trimmed by 8 bases and V by 0 bases; bases with no gene match: 6. The CDR3 loop reads CASSQDPLRGGELFF. The CDR3, as DNA: TGTGCCAGCAGCCAAGACCCTCTCAGGGGGGGGGAGCTGTTTTTT.

The genes are TRBV19 and TRBJ2-2, with D tentatively TRBD2 (6 bases). Germline CDR1 and CDR2: LNHDA and SQIVND (reference sequence). This CDR3 has 15 amino acids. V was shortened by 7 bases and J by 2 bases, with 14 bases between the two germline ends. DNA for the CDR3: TGTGCCAGTACCTTACCCGGGACTAACACCGGGGAGCTGTTTTTT. This translates into CASTLPGTNTGELFF.

The chain recombines TRBV5-1 with TRBJ2-2; no definite D call. The CDR3 totals 14 residues. V was cut by 5 bases and J by 3 bases, with 11 bases left in between. The germline gives CDR1 SGHRS, CDR2 YFSETQ. The CDR3 loop is CASRAGTDTGELFF. DNA for the CDR3: TGCGCCAGCAGGGCAGGAACGGACACCGGGGAGCTGTTTTTT.

The V call is TRBV5-6, the J call TRBJ1-1, with a weak D call TRBD1 (5 bases). Trimming took 4 bases from V and 1 from J, leaving 11 bases between them. The CDR3 contains 14 residues. The V gene's germline CDR1 is SGHDT and CDR2 YYEEEE. CDR3 nucleotides: TGTGCCAGCAGCCCGGGGGACGGGAACACTGAAGCTTTCTTT. Its translation: CASSPGDGNTEAFF.

This clone has a single count. CDR3 region: CASSPNNRGNEQFF. In DNA form, the CDR3 reads TGTGCCAGCTCACCGAATAACAGGGGCAATGAGCAGTTCTTC. This chain joins TRBV18 and TRBJ2-1; TRBD1 matches at 7 bases. This CDR3 is 14 amino acids long. Per germline, CDR1 KGHSH and CDR2 LQKENI. J was trimmed by 6 bases and V by 3 bases; bases with no gene match: 5.

The gene calls are TRBV2 and TRBJ2-2, with D possibly being TRBD2 (5 bases). CDR3 length: 16 amino acids. V lost 5 bases to trimming and J lost 6 bases, with 19 bases between them. Germline V lookup: CDR1 SNHLY, CDR2 FYNNEI. CDR3 amino acids: CASSQEAVSFSGELFF. In DNA, the CDR3 is TGTGCCAGCAGTCAGGAGGCAGTCAGTTTTTCCGGGGAGCTGTTTTTT.